The TCR beta chain described here comes from a study of blood T cells in healthy people across ages. Germline trimming cut 4 bases from V and 9 bases from J; bases unmatched to any gene: 12. Germline assignment: CDR1 MDHEN and CDR2 SYDVKM. This CDR3 is 17 amino acids long. Together with a sample-barcoded 5' primer, a J-beta primer mix was included in a second PCR lasting about 7 to 12 cycles. One entry per CDR3 protein results from TCRdb running MiXCR on the 5' RACE reads. The sample lists approximately 1.5 million distinct CDR3 sequences, about 31% occurring once. Study-wide points: It was the long-lived donors that had more naive CD4+ cells and higher diversity than aged donors.

On this clonotype: Its target is unknown.

This rearrangement joins TRBV28 to TRBJ2-1; 13 nucleotides align to TRBD2. The sequenced sample was blood. This clonotype was obtained from a woman younger than 45 in good health. CDR3 nucleotide sequence: TGTGCCAGCAGTTCCACTAGCGGGAGGGCCCCCTGGGGTGAGCAGTTCTTC. Its translation is CASSSTSGRAPWGEQFF.